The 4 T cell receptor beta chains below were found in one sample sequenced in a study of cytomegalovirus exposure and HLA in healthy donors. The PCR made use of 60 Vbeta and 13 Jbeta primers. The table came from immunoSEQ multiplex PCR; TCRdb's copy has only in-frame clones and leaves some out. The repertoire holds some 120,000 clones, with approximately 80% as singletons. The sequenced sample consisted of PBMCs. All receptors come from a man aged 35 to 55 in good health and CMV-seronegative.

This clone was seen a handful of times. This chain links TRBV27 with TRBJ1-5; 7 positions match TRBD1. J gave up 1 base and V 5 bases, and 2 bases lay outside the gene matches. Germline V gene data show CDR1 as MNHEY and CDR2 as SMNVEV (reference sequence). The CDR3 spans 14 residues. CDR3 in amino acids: CASSTQGSNQPQHF. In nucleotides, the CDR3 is TGTGCCAGCAGTACACAGGGGAGCAATCAGCCCCAGCATTTT.

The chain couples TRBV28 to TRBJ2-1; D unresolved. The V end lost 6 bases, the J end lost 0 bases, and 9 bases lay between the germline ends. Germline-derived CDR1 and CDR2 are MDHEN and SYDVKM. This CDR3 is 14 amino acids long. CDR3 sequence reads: CASRLSSSYNEQFF. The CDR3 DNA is TGTGCCAGCAGACTTTCAAGCTCCTACAATGAGCAGTTCTTC.

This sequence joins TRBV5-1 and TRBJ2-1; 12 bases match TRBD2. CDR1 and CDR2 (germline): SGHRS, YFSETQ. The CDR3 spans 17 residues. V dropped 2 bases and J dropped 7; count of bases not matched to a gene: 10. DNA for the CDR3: TGCGCCAGCAGCTTATCGGTAGGGCTAGCGGGGGGGAATGAGCAGTTCTTC. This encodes CASSLSVGLAGGNEQFF.

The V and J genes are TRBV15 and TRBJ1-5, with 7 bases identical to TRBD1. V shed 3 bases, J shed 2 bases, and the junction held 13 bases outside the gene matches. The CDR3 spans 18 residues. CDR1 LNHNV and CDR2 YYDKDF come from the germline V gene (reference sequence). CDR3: CATSRGRGRSARNQPQHF. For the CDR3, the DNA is TGTGCCACCAGCAGGGGTAGGGGGCGGAGTGCGCGCAATCAGCCCCAGCATTTT.